Sequencing of this T cell receptor beta chain was carried out in a study of CD8 T cells in Susac syndrome. Random hexamers primed reverse transcription of roughly 0.5 to 1 ug RNA. Each CDR3 protein gets one entry after TCRdb re-called the immunoSEQ multiplex PCR reads with MiXCR. This sample has roughly 110,000 distinct CDR3 sequences, with 94% found just once. V was shortened by 3 bases and J by 5 bases, with 10 bases between the two germline ends. The CDR3 consists of 13 residues. Germline-derived CDR1 and CDR2 are SGDLS and YYNGEE. This clonotype appeared a single time. The chain carries TRBV9 and TRBJ2-3; no clear D gene. This sequence was found in a human donor with Susac syndrome. Sample: CD8+ T cells from PBMCs. The CDR3 nucleotides read TGTGCCAGCAGCGAGGGTACGAGAGATACGCAGTATTTT. It codes for CASSEGTRDTQYF.